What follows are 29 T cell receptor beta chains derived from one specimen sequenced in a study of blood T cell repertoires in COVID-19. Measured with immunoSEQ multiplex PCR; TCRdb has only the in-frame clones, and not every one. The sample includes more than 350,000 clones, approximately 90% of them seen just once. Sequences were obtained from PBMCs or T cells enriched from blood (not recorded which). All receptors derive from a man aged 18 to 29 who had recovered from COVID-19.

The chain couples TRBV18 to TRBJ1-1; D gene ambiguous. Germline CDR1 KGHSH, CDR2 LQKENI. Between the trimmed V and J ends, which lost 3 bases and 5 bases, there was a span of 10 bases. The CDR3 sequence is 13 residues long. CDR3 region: CASSPLRGTEAFF. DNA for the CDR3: TGTGCCAGCTCACCTCTACGAGGAACTGAAGCTTTCTTT.

The DNA of the CDR3 is TGTGCCAGCAGCTTTCCCCCGAGCGACAGGGGTAACTATGGCTACACCTTC. Amino acids: CASSFPPSDRGNYGYTF. The chain links TRBV7-2 to TRBJ1-2, with 8 nucleotides matching TRBD1. V lost 3 bases and J lost 1; bases outside the gene matches: 10. CDR1 SGHTA and CDR2 FQGNSA come from the germline V gene. CDR3 size: 17 residues.

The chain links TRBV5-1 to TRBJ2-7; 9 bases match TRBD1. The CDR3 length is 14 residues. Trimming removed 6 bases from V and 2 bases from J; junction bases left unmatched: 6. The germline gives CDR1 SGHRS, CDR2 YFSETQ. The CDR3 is CASTLRTGAYEQYF. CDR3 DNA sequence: TGCGCCAGCACCCTCCGGACAGGGGCCTACGAGCAGTACTTC.

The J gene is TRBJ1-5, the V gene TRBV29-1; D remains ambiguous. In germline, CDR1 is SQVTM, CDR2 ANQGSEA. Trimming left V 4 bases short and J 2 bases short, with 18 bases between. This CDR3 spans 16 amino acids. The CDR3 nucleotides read TGCAGCGTTGTTTCCCACTTTACTCCGGGCAATCAGCCCCAGCATTTT. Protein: CSVVSHFTPGNQPQHF.

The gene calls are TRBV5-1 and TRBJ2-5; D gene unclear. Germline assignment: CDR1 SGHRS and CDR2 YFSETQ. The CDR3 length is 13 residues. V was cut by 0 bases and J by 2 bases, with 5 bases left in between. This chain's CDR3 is CASSLGAQETQYF. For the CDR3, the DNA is TGCGCCAGCAGCTTGGGGGCTCAAGAGACCCAGTACTTC.

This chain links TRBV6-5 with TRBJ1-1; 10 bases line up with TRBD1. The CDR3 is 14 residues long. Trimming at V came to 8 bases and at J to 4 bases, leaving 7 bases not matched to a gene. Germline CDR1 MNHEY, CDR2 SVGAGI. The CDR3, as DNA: TGTGCCAGCGCAAGACAGGGGGCTGGCACTGAAGCTTTCTTT. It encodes CASARQGAGTEAFF.

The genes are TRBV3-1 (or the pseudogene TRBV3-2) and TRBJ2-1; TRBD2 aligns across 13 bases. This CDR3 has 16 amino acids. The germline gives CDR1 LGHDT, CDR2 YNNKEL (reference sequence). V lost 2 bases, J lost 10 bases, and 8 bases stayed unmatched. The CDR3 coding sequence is TGTGCCAGCAGCCAACCACTAGCGGGGGGGCCTCGAGAGCAGTTCTTC. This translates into CASSQPLAGGPREQFF.

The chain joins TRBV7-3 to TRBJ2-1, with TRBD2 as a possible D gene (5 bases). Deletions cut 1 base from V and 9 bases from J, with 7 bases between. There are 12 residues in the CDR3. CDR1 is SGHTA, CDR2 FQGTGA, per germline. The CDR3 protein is CASSLNGIEQFF. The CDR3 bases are TGTGCCAGCAGCTTAAACGGGATTGAGCAGTTCTTC.

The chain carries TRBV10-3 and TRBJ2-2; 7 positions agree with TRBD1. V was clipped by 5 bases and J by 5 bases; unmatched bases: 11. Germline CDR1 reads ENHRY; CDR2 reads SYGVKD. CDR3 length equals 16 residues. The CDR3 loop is CAISPRQGEVTGELFF. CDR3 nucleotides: TGTGCCATCAGTCCTAGACAGGGAGAAGTAACCGGGGAGCTGTTTTTT.

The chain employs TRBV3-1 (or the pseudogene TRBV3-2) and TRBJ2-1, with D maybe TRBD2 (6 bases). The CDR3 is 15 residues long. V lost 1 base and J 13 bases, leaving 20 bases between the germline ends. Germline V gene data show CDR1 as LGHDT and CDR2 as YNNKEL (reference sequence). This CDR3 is CASSQVSSGPLGQFF. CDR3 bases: TGTGCCAGCAGCCAAGTTTCAAGCGGGCCCCTTGGACAGTTCTTC.

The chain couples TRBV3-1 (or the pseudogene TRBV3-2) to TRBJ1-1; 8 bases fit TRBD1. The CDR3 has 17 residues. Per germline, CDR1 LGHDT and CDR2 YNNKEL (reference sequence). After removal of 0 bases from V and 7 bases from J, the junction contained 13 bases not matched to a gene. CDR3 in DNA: TGTGCCAGCAGCCAAGATGGTGCAGGGGGCCGGCAAAGTGAAGCTTTCTTT. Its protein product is CASSQDGAGGRQSEAFF.

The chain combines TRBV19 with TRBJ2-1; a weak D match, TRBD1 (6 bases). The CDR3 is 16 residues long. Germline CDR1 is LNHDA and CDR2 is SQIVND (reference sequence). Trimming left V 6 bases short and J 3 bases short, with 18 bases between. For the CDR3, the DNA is TGTGCCAGTAGGACTTGGGACACCAATCGCTACAATGAGCAGTTCTTC. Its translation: CASRTWDTNRYNEQFF.

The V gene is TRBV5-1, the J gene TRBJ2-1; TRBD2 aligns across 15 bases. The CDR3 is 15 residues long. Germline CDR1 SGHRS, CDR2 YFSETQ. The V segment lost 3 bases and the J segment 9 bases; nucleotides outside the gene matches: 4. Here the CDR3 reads CASSSGLAGGSEQFF. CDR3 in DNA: TGCGCCAGCAGCTCAGGACTAGCGGGGGGGAGTGAGCAGTTCTTC.

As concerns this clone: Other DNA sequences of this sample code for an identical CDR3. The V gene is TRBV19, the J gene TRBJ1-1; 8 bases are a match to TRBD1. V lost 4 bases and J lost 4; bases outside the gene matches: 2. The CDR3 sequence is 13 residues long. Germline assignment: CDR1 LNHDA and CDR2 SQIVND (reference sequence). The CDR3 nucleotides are TGTGCCAGTAGTAAAACAGGGGGCACTGAAGCTTTCTTT. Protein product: CASSKTGGTEAFF.

CDR3 region: CASSFGPDSGNTIYF. DNA of the CDR3: TGTGCCAGCAGCTTTGGGCCAGACTCTGGAAACACCATATATTTT. V is TRBV5-5 and J is TRBJ1-3; D is unresolved. Germline CDR1 and CDR2: SGHKS and YYEKEE (reference sequence). The ends were cut back, 2 bases at V and 0 bases at J, with 9 bases in the middle. CDR3 size: 15 residues.

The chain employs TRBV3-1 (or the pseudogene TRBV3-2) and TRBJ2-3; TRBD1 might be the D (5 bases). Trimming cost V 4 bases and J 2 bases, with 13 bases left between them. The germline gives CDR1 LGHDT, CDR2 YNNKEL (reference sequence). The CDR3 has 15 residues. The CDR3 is CASSLSGRATDTQYF. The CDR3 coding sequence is TGTGCCAGCAGCCTGAGTGGCAGGGCCACAGATACGCAGTATTTT.

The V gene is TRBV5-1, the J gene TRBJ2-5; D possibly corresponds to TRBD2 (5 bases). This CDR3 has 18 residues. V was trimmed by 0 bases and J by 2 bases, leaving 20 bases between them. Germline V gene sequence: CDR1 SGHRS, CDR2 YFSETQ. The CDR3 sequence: CASSLVRSGTFSQETQYF. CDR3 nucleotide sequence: TGCGCCAGCAGCTTGGTGAGGAGCGGCACTTTCTCACAAGAGACCCAGTACTTC.

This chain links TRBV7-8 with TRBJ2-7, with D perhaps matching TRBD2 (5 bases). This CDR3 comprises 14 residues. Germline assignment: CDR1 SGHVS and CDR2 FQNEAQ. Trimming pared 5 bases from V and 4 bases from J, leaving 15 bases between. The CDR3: CASSDLEEEYEQYF. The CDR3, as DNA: TGTGCCAGCAGCGACCTGGAGGAAGAGTACGAGCAGTACTTC.

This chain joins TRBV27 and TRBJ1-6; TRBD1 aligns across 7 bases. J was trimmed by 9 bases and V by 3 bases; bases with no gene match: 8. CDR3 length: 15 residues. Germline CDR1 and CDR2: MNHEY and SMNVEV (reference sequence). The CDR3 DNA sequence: TGTGCCAGCAGTTTTGACAGGGAAATCGGTTCACCCCTCCACTTT. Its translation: CASSFDREIGSPLHF.

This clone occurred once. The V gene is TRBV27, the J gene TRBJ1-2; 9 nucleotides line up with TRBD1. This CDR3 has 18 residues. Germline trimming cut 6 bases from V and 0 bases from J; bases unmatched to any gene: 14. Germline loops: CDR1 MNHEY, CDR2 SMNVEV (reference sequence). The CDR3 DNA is TGTGCCAGCAGATCCCGGACCGGGACAGGGCGAGCTAACTATGGCTACACCTTC. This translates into CASRSRTGTGRANYGYTF.

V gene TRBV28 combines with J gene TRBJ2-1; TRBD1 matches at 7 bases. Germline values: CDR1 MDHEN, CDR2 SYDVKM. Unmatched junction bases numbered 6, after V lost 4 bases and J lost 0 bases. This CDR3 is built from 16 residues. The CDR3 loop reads CASSWAGGSSYNEQFF. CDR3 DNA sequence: TGTGCCAGCAGTTGGGCAGGGGGTAGCTCCTACAATGAGCAGTTCTTC.

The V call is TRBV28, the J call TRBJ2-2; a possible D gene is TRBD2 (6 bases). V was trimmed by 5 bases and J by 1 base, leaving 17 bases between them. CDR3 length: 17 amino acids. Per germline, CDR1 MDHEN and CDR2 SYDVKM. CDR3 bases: TGTGCCAGCAGTACCGAGGAGACGGGACTGAACACCGGGGAGCTGTTTTTT. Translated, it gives CASSTEETGLNTGELFF.

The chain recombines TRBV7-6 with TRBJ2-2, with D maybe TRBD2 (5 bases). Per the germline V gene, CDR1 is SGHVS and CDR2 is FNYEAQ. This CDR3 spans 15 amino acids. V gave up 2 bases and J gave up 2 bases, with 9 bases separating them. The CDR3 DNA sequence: TGTGCCAGCAGCTTAATCGGACTCAACACCGGGGAGCTGTTTTTT. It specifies CASSLIGLNTGELFF.

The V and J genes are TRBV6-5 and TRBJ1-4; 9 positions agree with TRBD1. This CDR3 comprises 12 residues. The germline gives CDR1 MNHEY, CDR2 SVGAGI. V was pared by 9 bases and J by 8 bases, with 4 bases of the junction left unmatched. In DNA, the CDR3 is TGTGCCAGTTTACAGGGGGCGGAAAAACTGTTTTTT. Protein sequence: CASLQGAEKLFF.

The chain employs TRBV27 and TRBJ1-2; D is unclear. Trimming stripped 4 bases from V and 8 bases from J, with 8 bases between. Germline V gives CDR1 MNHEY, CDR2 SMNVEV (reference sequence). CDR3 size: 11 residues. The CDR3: CASSSGRGYTF. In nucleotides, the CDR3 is TGTGCCAGCAGTTCGGGTCGGGGCTACACCTTC.

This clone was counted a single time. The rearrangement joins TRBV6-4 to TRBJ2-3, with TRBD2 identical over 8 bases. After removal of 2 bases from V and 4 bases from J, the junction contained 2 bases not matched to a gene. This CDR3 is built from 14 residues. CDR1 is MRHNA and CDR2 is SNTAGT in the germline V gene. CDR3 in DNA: TGTGCCAGCAGTGACAACGGGGGGGCAGATACGCAGTATTTT. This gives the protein CASSDNGGADTQYF.

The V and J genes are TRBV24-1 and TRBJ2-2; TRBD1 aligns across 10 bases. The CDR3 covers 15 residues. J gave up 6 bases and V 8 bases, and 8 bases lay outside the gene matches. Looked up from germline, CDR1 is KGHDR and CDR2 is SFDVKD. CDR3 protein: CATNRAGQGAGELFF. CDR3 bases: TGTGCCACCAACAGAGCCGGACAGGGGGCCGGGGAGCTGTTTTTT.

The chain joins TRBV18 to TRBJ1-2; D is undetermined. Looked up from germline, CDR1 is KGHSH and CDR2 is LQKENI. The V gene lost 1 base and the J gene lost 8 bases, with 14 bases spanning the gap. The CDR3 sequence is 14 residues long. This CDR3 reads CASSPLENMRGYTF. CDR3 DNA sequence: TGTGCCAGCTCACCACTGGAGAACATGAGAGGCTACACCTTC. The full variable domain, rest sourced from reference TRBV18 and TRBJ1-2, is NAGVMQNPRHLVRRRGQEARLRCSPMKGHSHVYWYRQLPEEGLKFMVYLQKENIIDESGMPKERFSAEFPKEGPSILRIQQVVRGDSAAYFCASSPLENMRGYTFGSGTRLTVV.

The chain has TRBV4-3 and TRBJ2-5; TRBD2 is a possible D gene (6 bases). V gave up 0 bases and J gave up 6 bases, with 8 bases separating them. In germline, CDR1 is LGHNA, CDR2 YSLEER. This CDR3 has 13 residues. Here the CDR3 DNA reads TGCGCCAGCAGCCAAGAGCTAGCGCAGACCCAGTACTTC. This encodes CASSQELAQTQYF.